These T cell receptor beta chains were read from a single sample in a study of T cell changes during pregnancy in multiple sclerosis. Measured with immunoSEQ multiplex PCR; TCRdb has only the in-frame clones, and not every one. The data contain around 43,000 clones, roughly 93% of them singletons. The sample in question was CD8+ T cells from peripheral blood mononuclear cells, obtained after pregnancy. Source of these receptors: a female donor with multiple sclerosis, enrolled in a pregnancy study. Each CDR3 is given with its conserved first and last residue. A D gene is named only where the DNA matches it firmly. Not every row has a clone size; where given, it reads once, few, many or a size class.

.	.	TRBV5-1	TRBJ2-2	CASSLPPRAKGTINTGELFF	TGCGCCAGCAGCTTGCCACCCCGGGCGAAGGGGACAATAAACACCGGGGAGCTGTTTTTT
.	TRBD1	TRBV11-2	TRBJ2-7	CASRDRVYEQYF	TGTGCCAGCCGGGACAGGGTCTACGAGCAGTACTTC
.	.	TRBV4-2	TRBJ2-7	CASSPSRNREQYF	TGTGCCAGCAGCCCCTCCCGCAATAGAGAGCAGTACTTC
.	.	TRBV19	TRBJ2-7	CASSIVHNSYEQYF	TGTGCCAGTAGTATAGTCCACAACTCCTACGAGCAGTACTTC
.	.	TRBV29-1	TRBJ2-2	CSVELLRSGLETGELFF	TGCAGCGTTGAACTACTGCGTTCTGGGCTCGAAACCGGGGAGCTGTTTTTT
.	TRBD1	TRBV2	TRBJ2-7	CASRGDRGRPYEQYF	TGTGCCAGCAGGGGAGACAGGGGAAGGCCCTACGAGCAGTACTTC
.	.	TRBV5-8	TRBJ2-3	CASSLLISREVDTQYF	TGTGCCAGCAGCTTGTTAATCTCCAGGGAAGTAGATACGCAGTATTTT
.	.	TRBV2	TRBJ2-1	CASSPSYEQFF	TGTGCCAGCAGTCCGAGTTATGAGCAGTTCTTC
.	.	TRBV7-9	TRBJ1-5	CASSSPEGGNQPQHF	TGTGCCAGCAGCTCGCCAGAAGGGGGCAATCAGCCCCAGCATTTT
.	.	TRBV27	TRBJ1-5	CASSLAGSQPQHF	TGTGCCAGCAGTTTAGCGGGGAGTCAGCCCCAGCATTTT
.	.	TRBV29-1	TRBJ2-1	CSVAGGLYNEQFF	TGCAGCGTTGCTGGGGGCCTCTACAATGAGCAGTTCTTC
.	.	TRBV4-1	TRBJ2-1	CASSPDTNEQFF	TGCGCCAGCAGCCCGGACACCAATGAGCAGTTCTTC
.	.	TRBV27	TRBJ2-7	CASSSHGGTGPYEQYF	TGTGCCAGCAGTTCCCACGGGGGGACAGGACCCTACGAGCAGTACTTC
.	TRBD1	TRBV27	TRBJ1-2	CASSSPRTGGYGYTF	TGTGCCAGCAGTTCCCCTCGGACAGGGGGCTATGGCTACACCTTC
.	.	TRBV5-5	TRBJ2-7	CASSLGQVRRDLHEQYF	TGTGCCAGCAGCTTGGGGCAGGTCCGCCGCGATCTTCACGAGCAGTACTTC
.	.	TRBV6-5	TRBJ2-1	CASSYSFGTSQFF	TGTGCCAGCAGTTACTCCTTCGGGACTTCCCAGTTCTTC
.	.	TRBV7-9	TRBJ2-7	CASSSTLGGYEQYF	TGTGCCAGCAGCTCCACCCTGGGGGGCTACGAGCAGTACTTC
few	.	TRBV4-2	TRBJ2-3	CASSQDRGSGGTDTQYF	TGTGCCAGCAGCCAAGATAGGGGTTCGGGGGGCACAGATACGCAGTATTTT
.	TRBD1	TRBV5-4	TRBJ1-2	CASSFPGQGNYGYTF	TGTGCCAGCAGCTTTCCGGGACAGGGGAACTATGGCTACACCTTC
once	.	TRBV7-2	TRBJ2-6	CASSRTGTGANVLTF	TGTGCCAGCAGCCGTACAGGGACTGGGGCCAACGTCCTGACTTTC
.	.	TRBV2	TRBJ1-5	CASGVYRANQPQHF	TGTGCCAGCGGGGTGTACAGGGCCAATCAGCCCCAGCATTTT
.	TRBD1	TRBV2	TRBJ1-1	CASSGDRVTAEAFF	TGTGCCAGCAGTGGGGACAGGGTCACAGCTGAAGCTTTCTTT
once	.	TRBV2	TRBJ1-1	CASSERVSNTEAFF	TGTGCCAGCAGTGAGAGGGTTTCGAACACTGAAGCTTTCTTT
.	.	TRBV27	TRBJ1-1	CASSLSGTNTEAFF	TGTGCCAGCAGTCTCTCGGGGACAAACACTGAAGCTTTCTTT
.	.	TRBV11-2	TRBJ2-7	CASSYPGQGYEQYF	TGTGCCAGCAGCTACCCGGGACAAGGATACGAGCAGTACTTC
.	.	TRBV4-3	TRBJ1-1	CASSQEDLGNTEAFF	TGCGCCAGCAGCCAAGAGGATTTGGGCAACACTGAAGCTTTCTTT
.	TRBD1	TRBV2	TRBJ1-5	CASRPTGAQPQHF	TGTGCCAGCAGGCCGACAGGGGCCCAGCCCCAGCATTTT
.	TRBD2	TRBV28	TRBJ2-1	CASRTSGSYNEQFF	TGTGCCTCGAGGACTAGCGGGAGCTACAATGAGCAGTTCTTC
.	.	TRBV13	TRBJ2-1	CASSLGTGRRVEQFF	TGTGCCAGCAGCTTAGGGACAGGGAGGCGAGTTGAGCAGTTCTTC
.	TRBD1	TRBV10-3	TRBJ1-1	CAISDRDRGRRTEAFF	TGTGCCATCAGTGACCGGGACAGGGGGAGGCGGACTGAAGCTTTCTTT
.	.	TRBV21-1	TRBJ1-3	CASSTRDSGGNTIYF	TGTGCCAGCAGCACGCGGGACAGCGGAGGAAACACCATATATTTT
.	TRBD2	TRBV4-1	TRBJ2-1	CASSLGRGDEQFF	TGCGCCAGCAGCCTCGGACGGGGGGATGAGCAGTTCTTC
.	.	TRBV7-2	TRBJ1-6	CASSYEGTLPLHF	TGTGCCAGCAGTTACGAGGGAACCTTGCCCCTCCACTTT
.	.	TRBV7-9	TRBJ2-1	CATEGGRDEQFF	TGTGCCACGGAGGGGGGGCGCGATGAGCAGTTCTTC
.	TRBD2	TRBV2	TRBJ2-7	CASTDIGGGTYEQYF	TGTGCCAGCACCGACATTGGGGGAGGGACCTACGAGCAGTACTTC
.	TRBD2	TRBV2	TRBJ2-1	CASSGIGSGDNEQFF	TGTGCCAGCAGTGGGATTGGTAGCGGGGACAATGAGCAGTTCTTC
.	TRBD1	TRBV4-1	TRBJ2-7	CASSQDSGTGGYEQYF	TGCGCCAGCAGCCAAGATTCCGGGACAGGCGGCTACGAGCAGTACTTC
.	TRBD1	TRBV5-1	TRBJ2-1	CASSGGQGYNEQFF	TGCGCCAGCAGCGGGGGACAGGGATACAATGAGCAGTTCTTC
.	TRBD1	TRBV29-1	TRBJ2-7	CSVLTGPYEQYF	TGCAGCGTCCTGACAGGGCCCTACGAGCAGTACTTC
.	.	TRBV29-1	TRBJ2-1	CSVGVSDYNEQFF	TGCAGCGTTGGGGTTAGCGACTACAATGAGCAGTTCTTC
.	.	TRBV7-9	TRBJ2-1	CASKELGNFDNEQFF	TGTGCCAGCAAGGAACTAGGCAATTTCGACAATGAGCAGTTCTTC
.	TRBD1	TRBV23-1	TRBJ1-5	CASSQDLRTGNNQPQHF	TGCGCCAGCAGTCAAGACTTAAGGACAGGGAACAATCAGCCCCAGCATTTT
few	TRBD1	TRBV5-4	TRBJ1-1	CASSLLGQAVTEAFF	TGTGCCAGCAGCTTGCTGGGACAGGCGGTCACTGAAGCTTTCTTT
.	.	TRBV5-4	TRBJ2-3	CASSLGWSPDTQYF	TGTGCCAGCAGCTTGGGTTGGAGTCCAGATACGCAGTATTTT
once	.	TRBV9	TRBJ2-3	CASSVGSGGSDTQYF	TGTGCCAGCAGCGTAGGGTCGGGGGGCTCAGATACGCAGTATTTT
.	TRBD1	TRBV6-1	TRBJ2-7	CASPTGYEQYF	TGTGCCAGCCCGACAGGGTACGAGCAGTACTTC